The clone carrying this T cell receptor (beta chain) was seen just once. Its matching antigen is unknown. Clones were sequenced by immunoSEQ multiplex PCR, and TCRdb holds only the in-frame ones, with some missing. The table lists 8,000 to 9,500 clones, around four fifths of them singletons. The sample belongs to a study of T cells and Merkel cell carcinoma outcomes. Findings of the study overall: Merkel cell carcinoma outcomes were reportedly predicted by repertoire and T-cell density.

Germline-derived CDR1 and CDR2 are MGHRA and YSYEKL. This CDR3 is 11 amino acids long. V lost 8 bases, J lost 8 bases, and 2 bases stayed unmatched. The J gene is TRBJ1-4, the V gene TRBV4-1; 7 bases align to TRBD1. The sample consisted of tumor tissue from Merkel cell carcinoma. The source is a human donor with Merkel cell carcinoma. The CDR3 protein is CASQDREKLFF. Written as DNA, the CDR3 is TGCGCCAGCCAGGACAGGGAAAAACTGTTTTTT.